This T cell receptor beta chain was captured by sequencing in a study of memory CD4+ T cells and cytomegalovirus serostatus. Study-level results: A US-trained random forest predicted CMV serostatus with median AUC around 0.91. Each of approximately 61 CMV-associated TCRbeta sequences occurred in one to five individuals.

With 3 bases clipped from V and 2 bases from J, the junction kept 4 bases outside the gene matches. Per germline, CDR1 LNHDA and CDR2 SQIVND (reference sequence). CDR3 length: 16 amino acids. Single viable CD3+CD4+CD8-CD45RO+ cells were sorted as the memory CD4+ T cells. Comment on this clone: Its antigen is unidentified.

In the original processing: Out-of-frame sequences were removed, leaving 2,000,000 or so distinct TCRbeta sequences. Here immunoSEQ multiplex PCR was the method, and the copy in TCRdb shows in-frame clones only, minus some. V and J calls and clone size are those listed in that table; D and trimming were worked out from the DNA. Of some 60,000 clones in the sample, about 81% were seen once. The sequence derives from an adult in good health and CMV-seronegative. Input material: memory CD4+ T cells from blood. The rearrangement links TRBV19 to TRBJ2-3; 11 bases agree with TRBD2. CDR3 protein: CASSMTSGAFTDTQYF. CDR3 bases: TGTGCCAGTAGTATGACTAGCGGGGCCTTCACAGATACGCAGTATTTT.